This T cell receptor (beta chain) was obtained from a study of T cells after yellow fever vaccination. This clonotype has a handful of counts. Its antigen is undetermined. Conversion of TCR transcripts into cDNA relied on 5'RACE template switching, which added a universal primer site and UMIs. TCRdb reanalysed the 5' RACE reads using MiXCR and keeps one entry per CDR3 protein. The sample has approximately 350,000 distinct CDR3 sequences; 11% are singletons. Notes on the study in general: The study re-detected most primary-vaccination clones after the booster (under 97% CD4, roughly 90% CD8).

V lost 5 bases to trimming and J lost 4 bases, with 13 bases between them. The CDR3 length is 14 residues. Germline loops: CDR1 SEHNR, CDR2 FQNEAQ (reference sequence). The source was PBMCs, collected on the day of the first yellow fever vaccination. This sequence was found in a man aged 18 to 29 who received the YFV17D yellow fever vaccine. V is TRBV7-9 and J is TRBJ2-3, with D possibly TRBD1 on 5 matching bases. CDR3 protein: CASSPGWGSDTQYF. CDR3 coding DNA: TGTGCCAGCAGCCCCGGGTGGGGCTCAGATACGCAGTATTTT.